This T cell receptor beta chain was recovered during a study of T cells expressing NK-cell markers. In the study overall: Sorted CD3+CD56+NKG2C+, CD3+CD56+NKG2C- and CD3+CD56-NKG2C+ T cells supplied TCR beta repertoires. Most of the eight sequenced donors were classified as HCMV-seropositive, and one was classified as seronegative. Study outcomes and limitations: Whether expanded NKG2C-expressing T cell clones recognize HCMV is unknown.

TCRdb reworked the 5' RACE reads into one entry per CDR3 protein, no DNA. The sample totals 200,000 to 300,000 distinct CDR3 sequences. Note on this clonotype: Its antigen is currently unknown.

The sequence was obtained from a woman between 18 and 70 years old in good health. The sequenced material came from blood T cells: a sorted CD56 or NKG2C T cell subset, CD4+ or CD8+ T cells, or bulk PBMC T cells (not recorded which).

The CDR3 reads CSAGGTGVTEAFF. This chain connects TRBV20-1 to TRBJ1-1; TCRdb selects TRBD1, and the lack of DNA leaves this call unchecked. Germline values: CDR1 DFQATT, CDR2 SNEGSKA (reference sequence). This CDR3 spans 13 amino acids.